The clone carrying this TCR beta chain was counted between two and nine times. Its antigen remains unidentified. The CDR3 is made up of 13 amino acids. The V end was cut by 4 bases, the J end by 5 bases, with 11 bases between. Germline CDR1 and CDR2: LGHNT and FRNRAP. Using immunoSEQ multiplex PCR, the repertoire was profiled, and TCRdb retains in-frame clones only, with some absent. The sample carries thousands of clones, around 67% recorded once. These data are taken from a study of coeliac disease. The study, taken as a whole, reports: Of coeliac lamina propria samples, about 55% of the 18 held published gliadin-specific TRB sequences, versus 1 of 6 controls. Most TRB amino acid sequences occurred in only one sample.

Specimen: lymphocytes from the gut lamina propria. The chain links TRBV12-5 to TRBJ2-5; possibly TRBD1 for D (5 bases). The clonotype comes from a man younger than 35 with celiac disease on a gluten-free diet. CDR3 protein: CASGSTVGETQYF. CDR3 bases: TGTGCTAGTGGTTCGACAGTGGGGGAGACCCAGTACTTC. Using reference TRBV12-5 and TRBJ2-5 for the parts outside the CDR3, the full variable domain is DARVTQTPRHKVTEMGQEVTMRCQPILGHNTVFWYRQTMMQGLELLAYFRNRAPLDDSGMPKDRFSAEMPDATLATLKIQPSEPRDSAVYFCASGSTVGETQYFGPGTRLLVL.